This T cell receptor beta chain appears in the sequencing data of a study of shared clonotypes between healthy human individuals. Study-wide results and caveats: Several donors had roughly 5% of their naive CD4 clonotypes in common.

Only in-frame clones appear in the TCRdb table, and some are missing; sequencing was by immunoSEQ multiplex PCR. The sample has some 550,000 clones, about 97% seen once; the top ten hold approximately 0.057%. In germline, CDR1 is SGHDN, CDR2 FVKESK. This CDR3 comprises 14 residues. V shed 5 bases and J shed 0 bases, with 8 bases lying between them. With regard to this clone: Its specificity is unknown.

The specimen was naive CD4+ T cells sorted from blood. Subset described: CD45RA+ positively selected. The sequence derives from a woman in her thirties in good health. This chain connects TRBV14 to TRBJ1-3; no definite D call. CDR3 sequence (DNA): TGTGCCAGCAGCGTGGGATACTCTGGAAACACCATATATTTT. This encodes CASSVGYSGNTIYF.